A single count supports the clone carrying this TCR beta chain. Its antigen is not identified. The sample comes from a study of cytomegalovirus exposure and HLA in healthy donors. The trim removed 5 bases at V and 11 bases at J, leaving 5 bases unmatched. This CDR3 has 11 amino acids. Looked up from germline, CDR1 is LGHNA and CDR2 is YNFKEQ. Points from the study as a whole: Prior analysis indicated that the majority of TCR beta V segments exhibited productivity approximately 87% or approximately 30% of the time. What a later analysis showed was that several of the most significant clusters appeared linked to common viral pathogens. CMV antigen specificity of a few CMV-associated chains was confirmed in vitro.

A multiplex PCR was run with 60 Vbeta primers and 13 Jbeta primers. Generated by immunoSEQ multiplex PCR, the TCRdb table keeps only in-frame clones and is missing some. Among roughly 100,000 clones listed, 70% to 85% were seen once. This sequence joins TRBV4-2 and TRBJ1-2; 7 bases line up with TRBD1. The sequence derives from a man in his forties or fifties in good health and CMV-seronegative. Material: PBMCs. The chain's CDR3 is CASSRDSLYTF. As DNA, the CDR3 is TGTGCCAGCAGCAGGGACAGCCTGTACACCTTC.